This T cell receptor (beta chain) was profiled in a study of beta chain features in type 1 diabetes. Study details: No age, gender or cell yield differences were seen between patients and healthy donors. Study observations and caveats: Cells expressing TCR highly could be over-represented by cDNA sequencing.

The germline V gene encodes CDR1 MDHEN and CDR2 SYDVKM. The CDR3 extends over 15 amino acids. Trimming left V 6 bases short and J 1 base short, with 15 bases between. Points on this clone: What it binds is not known.

Heparinised blood was drawn once per donor, averaging roughly 120 mL. In all sorted populations, purity surpassed 95%. The investigators reverse transcribed all of the isolated RNA, so they sequenced expressed TCRB transcripts. Method: immunoSEQ multiplex PCR; TCRdb's copy keeps in-frame clones and lacks some. The top ten hold less than 0.7% of the sample, which has fewer than 200,000 clones, less than 15% seen once. The chain is built from TRBV28 and TRBJ1-2; D not resolved. Source material: central memory CD4+ T cells from blood. The clonotype originates from a woman under 30 in good health. The CDR3 loop is CASSLSSLNNYGYTF. DNA of the CDR3: TGTGCCAGCAGCCTCTCCAGTCTTAATAACTATGGCTACACCTTC.